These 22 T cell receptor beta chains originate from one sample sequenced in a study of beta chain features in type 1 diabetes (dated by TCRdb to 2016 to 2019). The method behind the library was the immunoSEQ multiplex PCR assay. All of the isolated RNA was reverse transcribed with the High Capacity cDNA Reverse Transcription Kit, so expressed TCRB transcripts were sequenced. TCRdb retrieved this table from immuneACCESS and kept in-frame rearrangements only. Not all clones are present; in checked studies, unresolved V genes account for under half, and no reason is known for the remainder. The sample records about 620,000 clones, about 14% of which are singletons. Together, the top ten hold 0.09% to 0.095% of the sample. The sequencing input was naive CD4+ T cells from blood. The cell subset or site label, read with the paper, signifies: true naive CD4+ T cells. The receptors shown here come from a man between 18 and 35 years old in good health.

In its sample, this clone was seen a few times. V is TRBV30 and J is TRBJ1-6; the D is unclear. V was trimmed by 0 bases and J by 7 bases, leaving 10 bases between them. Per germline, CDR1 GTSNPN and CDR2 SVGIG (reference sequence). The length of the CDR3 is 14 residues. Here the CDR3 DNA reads TGTGCCTGGAGTGTCGGAAAGAGGAATTCACCCCTCCACTTT. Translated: CAWSVGKRNSPLHF.

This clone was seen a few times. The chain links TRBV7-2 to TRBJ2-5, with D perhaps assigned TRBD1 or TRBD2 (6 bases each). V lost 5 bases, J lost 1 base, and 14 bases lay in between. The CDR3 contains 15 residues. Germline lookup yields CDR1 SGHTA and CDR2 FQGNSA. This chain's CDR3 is CASSTQGGVQETQYF. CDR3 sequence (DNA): TGTGCCAGCAGCACACAGGGAGGCGTCCAAGAGACCCAGTACTTC. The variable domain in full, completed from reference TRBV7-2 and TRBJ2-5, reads GAGVSQSPSNKVTEKGKDVELRCDPISGHTALYWYRQSLGQGLEFLIYFQGNSAPDKSGLPSDRFSAERTGGSVSTLTIQRTQQEDSAVYLCASSTQGGVQETQYFGPGTRLLVL.

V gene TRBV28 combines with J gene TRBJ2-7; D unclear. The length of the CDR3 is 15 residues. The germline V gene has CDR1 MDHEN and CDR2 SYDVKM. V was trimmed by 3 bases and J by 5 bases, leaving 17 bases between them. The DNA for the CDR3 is TGTGCCAGCAGTTTGCCCTCTCCCCCATTGCACGAGCAGTACTTC. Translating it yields CASSLPSPPLHEQYF.

This CDR3 is CAMSSGTHMNTEAFF. CDR3 sequence (DNA): TGTGCCATGAGTAGCGGGACACACATGAACACTGAAGCTTTCTTT. This chain links TRBV10-3 with TRBJ1-1; perhaps TRBD1 as D (6 bases). The CDR3 is 15 amino acids. Trimming cost V 9 bases and J 0 bases, with 17 bases left between them. Germline assignment: CDR1 ENHRY and CDR2 SYGVKD.

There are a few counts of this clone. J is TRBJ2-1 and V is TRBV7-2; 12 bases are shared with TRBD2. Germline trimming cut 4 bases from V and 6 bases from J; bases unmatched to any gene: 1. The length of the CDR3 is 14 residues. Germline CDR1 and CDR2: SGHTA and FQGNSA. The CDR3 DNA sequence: TGTGCCAGCAGCTCACTAGCGGGGGGCAATGAGCAGTTCTTC. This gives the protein CASSSLAGGNEQFF.

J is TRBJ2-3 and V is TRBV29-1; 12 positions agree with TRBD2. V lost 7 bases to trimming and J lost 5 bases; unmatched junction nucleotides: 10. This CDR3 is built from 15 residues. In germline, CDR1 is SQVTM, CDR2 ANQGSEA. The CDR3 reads CSGGRLAGVGDTQYF. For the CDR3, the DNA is TGCAGCGGGGGCCGACTAGCGGGAGTTGGAGATACGCAGTATTTT.

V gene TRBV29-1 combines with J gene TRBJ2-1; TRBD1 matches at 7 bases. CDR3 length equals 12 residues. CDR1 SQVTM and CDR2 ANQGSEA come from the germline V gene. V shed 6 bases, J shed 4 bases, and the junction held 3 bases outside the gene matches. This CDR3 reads CSVTRGYNEQFF. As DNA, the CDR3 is TGCAGCGTAACCAGGGGGTACAATGAGCAGTTCTTC.

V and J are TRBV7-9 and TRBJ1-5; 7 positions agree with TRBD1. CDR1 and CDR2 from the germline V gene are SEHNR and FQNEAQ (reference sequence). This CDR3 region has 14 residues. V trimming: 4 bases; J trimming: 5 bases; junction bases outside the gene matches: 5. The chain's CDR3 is CASSSYRGHQPQHF. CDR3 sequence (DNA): TGTGCCAGCAGCTCTTACAGGGGTCATCAGCCCCAGCATTTT.

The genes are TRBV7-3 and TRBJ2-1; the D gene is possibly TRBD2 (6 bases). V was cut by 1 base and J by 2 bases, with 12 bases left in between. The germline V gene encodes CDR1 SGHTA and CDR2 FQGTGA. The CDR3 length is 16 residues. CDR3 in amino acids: CASSLRSTSTYNEQFF. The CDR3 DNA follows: TGTGCCAGCAGCTTAAGGTCGACTAGTACCTACAATGAGCAGTTCTTC.

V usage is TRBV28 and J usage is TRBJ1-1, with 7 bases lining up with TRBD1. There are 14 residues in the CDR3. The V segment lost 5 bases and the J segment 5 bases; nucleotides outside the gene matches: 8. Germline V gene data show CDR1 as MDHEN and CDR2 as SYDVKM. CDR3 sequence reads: CASSGGGALTEAFF. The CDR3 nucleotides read TGTGCCAGCAGTGGAGGGGGCGCATTAACTGAAGCTTTCTTT.

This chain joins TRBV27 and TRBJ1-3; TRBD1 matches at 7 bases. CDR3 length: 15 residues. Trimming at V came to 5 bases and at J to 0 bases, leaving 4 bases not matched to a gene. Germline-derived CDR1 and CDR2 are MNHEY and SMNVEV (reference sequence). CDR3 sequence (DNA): TGTGCCAGCAGTCGACAGGGAGCCTCTGGAAACACCATATATTTT. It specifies CASSRQGASGNTIYF.

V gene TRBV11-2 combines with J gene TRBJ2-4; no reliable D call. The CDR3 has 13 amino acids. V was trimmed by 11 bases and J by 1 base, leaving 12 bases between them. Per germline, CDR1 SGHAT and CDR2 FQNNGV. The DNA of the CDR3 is TGTGCCGGCCGGTCGGTGGCCAAAAACATTCAGTACTTC. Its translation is CAGRSVAKNIQYF.

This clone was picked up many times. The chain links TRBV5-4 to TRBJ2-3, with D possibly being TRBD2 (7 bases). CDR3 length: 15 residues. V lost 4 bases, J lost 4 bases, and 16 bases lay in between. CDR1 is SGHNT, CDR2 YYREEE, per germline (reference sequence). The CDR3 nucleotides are TGTGCCAGCAGCGTGCGGGGGCCACGAGCAGATACGCAGTATTTT. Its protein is CASSVRGPRADTQYF.

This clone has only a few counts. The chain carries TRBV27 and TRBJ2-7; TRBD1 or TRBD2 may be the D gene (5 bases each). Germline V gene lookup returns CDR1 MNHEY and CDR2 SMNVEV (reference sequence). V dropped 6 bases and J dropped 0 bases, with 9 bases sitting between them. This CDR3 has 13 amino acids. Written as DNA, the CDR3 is TGTGCCAGCAGAAGGGGACCCTCCTACGAGCAGTACTTC. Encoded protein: CASRRGPSYEQYF.

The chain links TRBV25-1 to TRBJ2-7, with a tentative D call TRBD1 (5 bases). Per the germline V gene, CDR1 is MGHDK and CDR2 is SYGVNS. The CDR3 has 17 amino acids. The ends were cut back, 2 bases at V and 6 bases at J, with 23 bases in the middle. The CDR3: CASSERGLGTGPGEQYF. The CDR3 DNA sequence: TGTGCCAGCAGTGAAAGGGGTCTGGGCACCGGCCCCGGCGAGCAGTACTTC.

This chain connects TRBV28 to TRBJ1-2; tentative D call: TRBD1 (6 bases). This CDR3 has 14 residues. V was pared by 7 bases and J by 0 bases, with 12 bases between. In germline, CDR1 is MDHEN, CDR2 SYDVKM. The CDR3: CASTPGGPNYGYTF. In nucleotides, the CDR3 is TGTGCCAGCACCCCTGGGGGCCCTAACTATGGCTACACCTTC.

CDR3 sequence reads: CASSLRREEGSTIYF. The CDR3 DNA reads as TGTGCCAGCAGCTTACGCAGGGAGGAAGGGTCAACCATATATTTT. The chain has TRBV11-2 and TRBJ1-3, with TRBD1 as a possible D gene (5 bases). Germline CDR1 SGHAT, CDR2 FQNNGV. This CDR3 spans 15 amino acids. Trimming cost V 2 bases and J 10 bases, with 18 bases left between them.

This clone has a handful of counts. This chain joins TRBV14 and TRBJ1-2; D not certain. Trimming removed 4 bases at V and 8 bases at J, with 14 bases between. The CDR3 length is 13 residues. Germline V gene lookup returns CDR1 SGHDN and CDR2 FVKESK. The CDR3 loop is CASSPKLLFGYTF. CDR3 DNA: TGTGCCAGCAGCCCCAAGTTACTGTTCGGCTACACCTTC.

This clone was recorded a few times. CDR3 sequence: CASLRPGRAYEQYF. The CDR3 bases are TGCGCCAGCCTGAGGCCAGGAAGGGCCTACGAGCAGTACTTC. The chain has TRBV23-1 and TRBJ2-7; the D is unclear. TRBV23-1 is annotated as an ORF whose role is uncertain. The CDR3 covers 14 residues. The V end lost 8 bases, the J end lost 2 bases, and 16 bases lay between the germline ends.

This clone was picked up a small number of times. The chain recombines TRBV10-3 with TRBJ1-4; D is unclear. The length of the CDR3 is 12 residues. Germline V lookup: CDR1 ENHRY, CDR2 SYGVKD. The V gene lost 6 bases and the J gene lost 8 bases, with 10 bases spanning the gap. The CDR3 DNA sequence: TGTGCCATCAGCCCCCTGGGGGAAAAACTGTTTTTT. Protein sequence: CAISPLGEKLFF.

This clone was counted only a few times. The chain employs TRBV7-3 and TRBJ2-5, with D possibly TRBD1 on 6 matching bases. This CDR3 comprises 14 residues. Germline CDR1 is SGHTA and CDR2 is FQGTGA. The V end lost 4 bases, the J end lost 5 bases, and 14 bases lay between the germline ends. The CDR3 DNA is TGTGCCAGCAGCTACTCCGGGACATTGGAGACCCAGTACTTC. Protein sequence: CASSYSGTLETQYF.

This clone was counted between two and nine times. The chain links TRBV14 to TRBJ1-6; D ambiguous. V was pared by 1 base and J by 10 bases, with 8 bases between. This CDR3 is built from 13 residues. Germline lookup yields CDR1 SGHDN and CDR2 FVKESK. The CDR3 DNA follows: TGTGCCAGCAGCCAAGTTACCGCGTCACCCCTCCACTTT. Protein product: CASSQVTASPLHF.